The clone carrying this T cell receptor (beta chain) was detected only a few times. The antigen remains undetermined. cDNA synthesis used the whole RNA isolate, giving expressed TCRB sequences. TCRdb's table, derived via immunoSEQ multiplex PCR, lists solely in-frame clones and lacks some. The sample includes 200,000 to 300,000 clones, over 12% of them seen just once. J lost 5 bases, V lost 0 bases, and 9 bases had no gene match. This CDR3 has 19 amino acids. The germline CDR1 and CDR2 sequences are MNHEY and SMNVEV (reference sequence). This record comes from a study of beta chain features in type 1 diabetes. Study observations and caveats: Researchers caution that PCR might favor shorter templates, equally among patients and controls.

The genes are TRBV27 and TRBJ2-1, with 14 bases matching TRBD2. The TCR sequence derives from a middle-aged woman in good health. The specimen was naive CD4+ T cells from blood. This CDR3 is CASSLSRRGLAGVHNEQFF. CDR3 coding DNA: TGTGCCAGCAGTTTATCGCGGCGGGGACTAGCGGGGGTCCACAATGAGCAGTTCTTC.